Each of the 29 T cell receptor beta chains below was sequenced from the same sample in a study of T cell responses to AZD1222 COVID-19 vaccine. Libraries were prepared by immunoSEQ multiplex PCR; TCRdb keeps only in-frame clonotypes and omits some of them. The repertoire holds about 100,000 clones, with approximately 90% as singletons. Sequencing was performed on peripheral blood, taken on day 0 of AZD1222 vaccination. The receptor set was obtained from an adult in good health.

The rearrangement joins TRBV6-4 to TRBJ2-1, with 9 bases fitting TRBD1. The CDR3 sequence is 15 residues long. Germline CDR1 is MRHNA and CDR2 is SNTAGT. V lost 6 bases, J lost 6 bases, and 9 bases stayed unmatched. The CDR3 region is CASRLTGQGGNEQFF. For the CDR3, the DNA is TGTGCCAGCAGACTAACGGGACAGGGAGGCAATGAGCAGTTCTTC.

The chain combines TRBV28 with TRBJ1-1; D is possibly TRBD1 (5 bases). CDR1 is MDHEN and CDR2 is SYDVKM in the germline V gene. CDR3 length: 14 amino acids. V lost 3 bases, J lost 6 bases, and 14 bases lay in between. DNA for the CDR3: TGTGCCAGCAGTTTGGGCCAGGGAGGGGCTGAAGCTTTCTTT. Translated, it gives CASSLGQGGAEAFF.

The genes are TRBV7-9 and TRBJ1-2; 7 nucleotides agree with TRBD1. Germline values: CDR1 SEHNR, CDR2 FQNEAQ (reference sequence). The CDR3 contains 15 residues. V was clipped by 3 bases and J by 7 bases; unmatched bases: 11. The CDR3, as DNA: TGTGCCAGCAGCTTGGCCCTTGACAGGGCTCGTGGCTACACCTTC. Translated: CASSLALDRARGYTF.

CDR3 coding DNA: TGTGCCTGGAACGCCGGGACGGGCTATGGCTACACCTTC. It is translated as CAWNAGTGYGYTF. J is TRBJ1-2 and V is TRBV30, with a possible D match to TRBD1 (5 bases). Looked up from germline, CDR1 is GTSNPN and CDR2 is SVGIG (reference sequence). The CDR3 totals 13 residues. V was trimmed by 4 bases and J by 4 bases, leaving 13 bases between them.

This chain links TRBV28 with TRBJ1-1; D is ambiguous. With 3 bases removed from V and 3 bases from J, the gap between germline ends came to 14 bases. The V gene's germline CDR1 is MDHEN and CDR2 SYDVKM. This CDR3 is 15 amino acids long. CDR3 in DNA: TGTGCCAGCAGTTTCCCCCCCCCGCAACACACTGAAGCTTTCTTT. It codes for CASSFPPPQHTEAFF.

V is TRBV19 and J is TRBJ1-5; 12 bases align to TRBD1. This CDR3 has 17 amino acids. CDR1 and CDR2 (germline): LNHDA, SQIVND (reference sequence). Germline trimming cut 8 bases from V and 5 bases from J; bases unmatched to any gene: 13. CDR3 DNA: TGTGCCAGTGCCGGGACAGGGGGCCTTGGAAGCGATCAGCCCCAGCATTTT. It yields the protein CASAGTGGLGSDQPQHF. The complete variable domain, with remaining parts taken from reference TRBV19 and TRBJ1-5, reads DGGITQSPKYLFRKEGQNVTLSCEQNLNHDAMYWYRQDPGQGLRLIYYSQIVNDFQKGDIAEGYSVSREKKESFPLTVTSAQKNPTAFYLCASAGTGGLGSDQPQHFGDGTRLSIL.

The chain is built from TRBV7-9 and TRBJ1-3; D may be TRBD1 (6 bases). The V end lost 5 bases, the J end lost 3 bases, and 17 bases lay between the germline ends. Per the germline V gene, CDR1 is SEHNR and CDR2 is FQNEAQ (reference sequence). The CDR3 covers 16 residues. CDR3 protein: CASSAKGGRGGNTIYF. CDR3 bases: TGTGCCAGCAGCGCCAAGGGGGGGCGAGGTGGAAACACCATATATTTT.

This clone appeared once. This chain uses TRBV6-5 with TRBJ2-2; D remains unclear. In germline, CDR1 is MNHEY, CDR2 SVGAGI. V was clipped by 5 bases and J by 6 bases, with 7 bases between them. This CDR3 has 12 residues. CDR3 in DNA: TGTGCCAGCAGTCGAGTACCCGGGGAGCTGTTTTTT. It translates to CASSRVPGELFF.

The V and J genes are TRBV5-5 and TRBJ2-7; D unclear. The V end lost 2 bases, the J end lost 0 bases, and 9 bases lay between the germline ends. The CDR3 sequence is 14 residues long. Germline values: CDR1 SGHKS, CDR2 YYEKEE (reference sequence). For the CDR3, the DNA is TGTGCCAGCAGCTTCAGCCCGTCCTCCTACGAGCAGTACTTC. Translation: CASSFSPSSYEQYF.

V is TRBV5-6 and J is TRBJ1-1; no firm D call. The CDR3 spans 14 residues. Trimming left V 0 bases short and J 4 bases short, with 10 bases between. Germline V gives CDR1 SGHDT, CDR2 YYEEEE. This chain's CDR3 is CASSLAVGFTEAFF. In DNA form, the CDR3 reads TGTGCCAGCAGCTTGGCGGTGGGGTTCACTGAAGCTTTCTTT.

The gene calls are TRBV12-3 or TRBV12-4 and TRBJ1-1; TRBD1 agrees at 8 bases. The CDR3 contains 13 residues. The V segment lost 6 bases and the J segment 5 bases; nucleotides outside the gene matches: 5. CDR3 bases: TGTGCCAGCAGCGCAGGGGGCATTACTGAAGCTTTCTTT. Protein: CASSAGGITEAFF.

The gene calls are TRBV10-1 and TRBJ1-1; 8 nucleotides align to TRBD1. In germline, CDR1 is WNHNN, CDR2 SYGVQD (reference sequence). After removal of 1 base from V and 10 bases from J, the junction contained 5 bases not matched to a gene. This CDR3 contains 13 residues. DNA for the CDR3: TGCGCCAGCAGTGAGTTTTTTCAGGGGGCAGCTTTCTTT. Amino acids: CASSEFFQGAAFF.

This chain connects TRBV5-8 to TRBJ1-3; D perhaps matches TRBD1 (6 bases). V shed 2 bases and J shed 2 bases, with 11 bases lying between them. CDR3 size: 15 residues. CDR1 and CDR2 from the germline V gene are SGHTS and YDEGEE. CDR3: CASSLNRETGNTIYF. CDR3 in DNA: TGTGCCAGCAGCTTAAACAGGGAAACTGGAAACACCATATATTTT.

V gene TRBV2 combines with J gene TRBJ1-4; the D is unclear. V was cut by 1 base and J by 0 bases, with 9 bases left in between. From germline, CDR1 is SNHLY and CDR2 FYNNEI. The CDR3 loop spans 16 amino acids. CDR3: CASSEEQAATNEKLFF. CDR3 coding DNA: TGTGCCAGCAGTGAAGAGCAGGCAGCAACTAATGAAAAACTGTTTTTT.

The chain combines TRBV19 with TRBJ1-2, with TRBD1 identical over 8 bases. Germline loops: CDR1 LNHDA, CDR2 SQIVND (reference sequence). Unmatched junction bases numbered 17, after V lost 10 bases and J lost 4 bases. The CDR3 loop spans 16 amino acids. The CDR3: CATWGQASLESYGYTF. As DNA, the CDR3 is TGTGCCACTTGGGGACAGGCCTCCCTAGAATCCTATGGCTACACCTTC.

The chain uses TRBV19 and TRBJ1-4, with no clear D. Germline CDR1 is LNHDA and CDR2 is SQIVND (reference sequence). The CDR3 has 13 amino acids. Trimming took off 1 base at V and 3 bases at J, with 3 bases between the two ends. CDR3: CASSIGPNEKLFF. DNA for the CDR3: TGTGCCAGTAGTATAGGGCCTAATGAAAAACTGTTTTTT.

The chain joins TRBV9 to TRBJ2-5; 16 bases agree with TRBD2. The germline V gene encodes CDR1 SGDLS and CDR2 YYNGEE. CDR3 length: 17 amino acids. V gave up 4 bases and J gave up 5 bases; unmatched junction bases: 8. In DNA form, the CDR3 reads TGTGCCAGCAGCCCGGGACTAGCGGGAGGGCCTGGGGAGACCCAGTACTTC. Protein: CASSPGLAGGPGETQYF.

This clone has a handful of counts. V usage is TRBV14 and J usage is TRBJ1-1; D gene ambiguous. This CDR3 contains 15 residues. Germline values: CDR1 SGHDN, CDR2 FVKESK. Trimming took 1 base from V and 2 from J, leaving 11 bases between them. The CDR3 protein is CASSQGQVGNTEAFF. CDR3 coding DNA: TGTGCCAGCAGCCAAGGTCAGGTCGGAAACACTGAAGCTTTCTTT.

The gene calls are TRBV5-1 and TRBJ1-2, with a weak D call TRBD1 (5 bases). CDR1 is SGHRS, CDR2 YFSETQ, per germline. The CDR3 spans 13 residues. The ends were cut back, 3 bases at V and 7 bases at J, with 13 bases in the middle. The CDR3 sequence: CASSSSGRGGYTF. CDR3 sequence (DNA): TGCGCCAGCAGCTCCTCCGGAAGGGGTGGCTACACCTTC.

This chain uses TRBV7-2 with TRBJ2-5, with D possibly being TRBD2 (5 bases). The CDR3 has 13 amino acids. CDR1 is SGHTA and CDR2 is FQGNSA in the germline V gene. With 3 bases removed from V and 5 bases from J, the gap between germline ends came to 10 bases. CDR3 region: CASSFERGETQYF. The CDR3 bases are TGTGCCAGCAGCTTCGAGCGCGGGGAGACCCAGTACTTC.

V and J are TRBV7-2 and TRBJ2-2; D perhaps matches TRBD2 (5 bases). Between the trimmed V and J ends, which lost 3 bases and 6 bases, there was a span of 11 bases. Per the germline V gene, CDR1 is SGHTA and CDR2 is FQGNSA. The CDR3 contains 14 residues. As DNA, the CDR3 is TGTGCCAGCAGCTTTCATCCCGGGGCCGGGGAGCTGTTTTTT. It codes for CASSFHPGAGELFF.

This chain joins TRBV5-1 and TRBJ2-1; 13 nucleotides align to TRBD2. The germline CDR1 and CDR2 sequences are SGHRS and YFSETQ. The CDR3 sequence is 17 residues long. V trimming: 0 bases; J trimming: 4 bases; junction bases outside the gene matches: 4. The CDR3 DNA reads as TGCGCCAGCAGCTTGGGAGGGACTAGCGGGAAGTACAATGAGCAGTTCTTC. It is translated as CASSLGGTSGKYNEQFF.

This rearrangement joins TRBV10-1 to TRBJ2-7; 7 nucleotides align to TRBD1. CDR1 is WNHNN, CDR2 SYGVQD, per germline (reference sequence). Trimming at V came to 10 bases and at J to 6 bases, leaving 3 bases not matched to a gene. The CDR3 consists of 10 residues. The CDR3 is CAKTGAEQYF. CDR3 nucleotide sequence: TGCGCCAAAACAGGGGCCGAGCAGTACTTC.

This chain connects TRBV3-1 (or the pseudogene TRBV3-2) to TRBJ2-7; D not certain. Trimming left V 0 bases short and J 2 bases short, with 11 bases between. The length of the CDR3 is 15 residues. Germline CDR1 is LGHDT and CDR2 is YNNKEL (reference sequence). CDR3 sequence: CASSQEASEPYEQYF. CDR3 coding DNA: TGTGCCAGCAGCCAAGAGGCAAGCGAACCCTACGAGCAGTACTTC.

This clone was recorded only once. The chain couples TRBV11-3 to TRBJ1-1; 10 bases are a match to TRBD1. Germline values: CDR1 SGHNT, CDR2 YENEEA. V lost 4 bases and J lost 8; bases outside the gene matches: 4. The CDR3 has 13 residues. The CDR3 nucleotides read TGTGCCAGCAGCTCGGGACAGGGGAGGGAAGCTTTCTTT. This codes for CASSSGQGREAFF.

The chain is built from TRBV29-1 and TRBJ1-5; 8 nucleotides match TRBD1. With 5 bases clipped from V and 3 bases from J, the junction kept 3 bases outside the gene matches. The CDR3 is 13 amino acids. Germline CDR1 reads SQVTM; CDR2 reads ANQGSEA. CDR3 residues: CSVRQGINQPQHF. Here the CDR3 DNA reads TGCAGCGTTAGACAGGGGATCAATCAGCCCCAGCATTTT.

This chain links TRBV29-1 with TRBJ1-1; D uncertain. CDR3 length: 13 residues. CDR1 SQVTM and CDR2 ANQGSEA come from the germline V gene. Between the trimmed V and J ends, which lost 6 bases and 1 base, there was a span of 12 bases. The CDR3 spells CSVPFAQNTEAFF. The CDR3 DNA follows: TGCAGCGTCCCGTTTGCGCAGAACACTGAAGCTTTCTTT.

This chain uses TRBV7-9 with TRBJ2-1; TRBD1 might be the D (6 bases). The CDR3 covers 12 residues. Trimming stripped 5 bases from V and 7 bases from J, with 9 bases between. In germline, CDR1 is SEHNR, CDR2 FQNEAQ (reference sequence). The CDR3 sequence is CASSRGGNEQFF. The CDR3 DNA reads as TGTGCCAGCAGCCGAGGGGGTAATGAGCAGTTCTTC.

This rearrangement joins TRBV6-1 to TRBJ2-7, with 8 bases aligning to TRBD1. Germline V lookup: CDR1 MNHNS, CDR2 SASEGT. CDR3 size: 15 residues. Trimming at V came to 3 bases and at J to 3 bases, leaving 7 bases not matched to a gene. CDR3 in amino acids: CASSDPGQAIYEQYF. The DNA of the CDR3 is TGTGCCAGCAGTGACCCGGGACAGGCCATCTACGAGCAGTACTTC.